This T cell receptor beta chain was captured by sequencing in a study of T cells expressing NK-cell markers. Study-level background: Cells sorted as CD3+CD56+NKG2C+, CD3+CD56+NKG2C- and CD3+CD56-NKG2C+ T cells supplied the TCR beta repertoires.

Comment on this clonotype: The antigen remains unidentified.

TCRdb processed the 5' RACE reads again and assigns one entry to each CDR3 protein, with no DNA. The sample table includes 250,000 to 300,000 distinct CDR3 sequences. The CDR3 is made up of 15 amino acids. Looked up from germline, CDR1 is LGHNA and CDR2 is YSLEER. Study findings and constraints: About 6 donors had dominant NKG2C+ clonotypes that comprised about 1.0-8% of their CD8+ T cells.

Material for sequencing was blood T cells: a sorted CD56 or NKG2C T cell subset, CD4+ or CD8+ T cells, or bulk PBMC T cells (not recorded which). The V and J genes are TRBV4-3 and TRBJ1-4. This TCR derives from a woman between 18 and 75 years old in good health. Here the CDR3 reads CASSQRHGLNEKLFF.